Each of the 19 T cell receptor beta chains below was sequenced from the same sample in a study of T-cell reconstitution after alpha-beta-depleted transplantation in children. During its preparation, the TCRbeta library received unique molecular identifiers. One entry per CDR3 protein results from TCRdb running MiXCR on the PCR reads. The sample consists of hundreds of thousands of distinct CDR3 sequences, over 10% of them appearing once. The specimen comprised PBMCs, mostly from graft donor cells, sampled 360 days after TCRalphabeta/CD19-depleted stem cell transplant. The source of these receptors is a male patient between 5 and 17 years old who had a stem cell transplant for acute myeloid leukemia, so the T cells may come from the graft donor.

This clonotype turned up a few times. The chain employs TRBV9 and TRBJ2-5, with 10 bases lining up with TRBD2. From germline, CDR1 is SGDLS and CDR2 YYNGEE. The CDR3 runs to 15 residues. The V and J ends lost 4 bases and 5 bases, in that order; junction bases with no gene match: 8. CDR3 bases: TGTGCCAGCAGCTTATCTAGCGGGAGTGGGGAGACCCAGTACTTC. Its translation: CASSLSSGSGETQYF.

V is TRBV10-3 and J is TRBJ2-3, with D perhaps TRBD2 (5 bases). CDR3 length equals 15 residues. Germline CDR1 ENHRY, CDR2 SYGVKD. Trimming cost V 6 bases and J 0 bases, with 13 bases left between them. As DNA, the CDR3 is TGTGCCATCAGCAGAACTAGGGTCAGCACAGATACGCAGTATTTT. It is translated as CAISRTRVSTDTQYF.

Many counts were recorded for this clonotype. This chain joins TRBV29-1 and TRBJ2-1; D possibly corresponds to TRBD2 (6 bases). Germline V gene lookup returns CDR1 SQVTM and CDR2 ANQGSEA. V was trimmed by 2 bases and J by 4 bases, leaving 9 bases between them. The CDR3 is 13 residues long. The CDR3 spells CSVEPGGYNEQFF. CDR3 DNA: TGCAGCGTTGAACCTGGGGGGTACAATGAGCAGTTCTTC.

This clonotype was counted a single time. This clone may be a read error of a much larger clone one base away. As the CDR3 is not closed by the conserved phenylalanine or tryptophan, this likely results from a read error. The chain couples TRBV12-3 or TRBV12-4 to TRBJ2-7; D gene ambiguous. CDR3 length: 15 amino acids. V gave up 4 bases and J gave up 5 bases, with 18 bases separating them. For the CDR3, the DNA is TGTGCCAGCAGTTCCCGCAGGAGCACAGTCGACGAGCAGTACTGC. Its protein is CASSSRRSTVDEQYC.

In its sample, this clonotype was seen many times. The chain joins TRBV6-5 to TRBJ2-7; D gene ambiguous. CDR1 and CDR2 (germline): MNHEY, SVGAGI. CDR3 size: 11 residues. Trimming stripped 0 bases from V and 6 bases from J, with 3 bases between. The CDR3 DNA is TGTGCCAGCAGTTACTCGTTCGAGCAGTACTTC. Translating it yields CASSYSFEQYF.

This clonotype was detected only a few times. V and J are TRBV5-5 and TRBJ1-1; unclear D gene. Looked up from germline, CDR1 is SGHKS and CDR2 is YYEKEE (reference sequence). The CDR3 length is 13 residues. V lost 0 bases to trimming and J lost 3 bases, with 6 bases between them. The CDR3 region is CASSLERYTEAFF. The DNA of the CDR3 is TGTGCCAGCAGCTTGGAGCGGTACACTGAAGCTTTCTTT.

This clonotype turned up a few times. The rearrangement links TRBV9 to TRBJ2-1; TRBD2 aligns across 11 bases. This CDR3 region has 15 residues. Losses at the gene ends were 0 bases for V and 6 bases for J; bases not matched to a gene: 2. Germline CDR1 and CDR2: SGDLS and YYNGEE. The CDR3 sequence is CASSVGGLAANEQFF. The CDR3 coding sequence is TGTGCCAGCAGCGTAGGGGGACTAGCGGCCAATGAGCAGTTCTTC.

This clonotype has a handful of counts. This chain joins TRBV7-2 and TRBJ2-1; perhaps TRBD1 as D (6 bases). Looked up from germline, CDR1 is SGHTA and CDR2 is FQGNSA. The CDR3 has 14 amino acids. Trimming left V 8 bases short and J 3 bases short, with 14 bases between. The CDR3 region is CASWRGGVYNEQFF. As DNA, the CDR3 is TGTGCCAGCTGGCGAGGGGGAGTCTACAATGAGCAGTTCTTC.

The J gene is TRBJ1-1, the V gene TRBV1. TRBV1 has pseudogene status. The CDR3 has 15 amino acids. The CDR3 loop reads CSSSQNRGLPTEAFF. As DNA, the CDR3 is TGCTCCAGCAGCCAAAACAGGGGCCTCCCCACTGAAGCTTTCTTT.

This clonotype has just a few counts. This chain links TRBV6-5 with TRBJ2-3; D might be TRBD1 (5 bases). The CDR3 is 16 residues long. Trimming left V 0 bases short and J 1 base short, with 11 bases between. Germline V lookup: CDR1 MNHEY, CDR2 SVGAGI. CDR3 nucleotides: TGTGCCAGCAGTTACTCGAGACAGCCACGCACAGATACGCAGTATTTT. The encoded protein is CASSYSRQPRTDTQYF.

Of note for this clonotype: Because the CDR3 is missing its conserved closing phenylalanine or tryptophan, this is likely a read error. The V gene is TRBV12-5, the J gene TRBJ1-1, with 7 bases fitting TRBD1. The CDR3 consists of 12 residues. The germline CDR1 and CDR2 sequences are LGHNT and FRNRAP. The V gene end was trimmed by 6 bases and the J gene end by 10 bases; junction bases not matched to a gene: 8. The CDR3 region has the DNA TGTGCTAGTGGCCCCGACAGGGCGCGAGCTTTCTCT. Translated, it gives CASGPDRARAFS.

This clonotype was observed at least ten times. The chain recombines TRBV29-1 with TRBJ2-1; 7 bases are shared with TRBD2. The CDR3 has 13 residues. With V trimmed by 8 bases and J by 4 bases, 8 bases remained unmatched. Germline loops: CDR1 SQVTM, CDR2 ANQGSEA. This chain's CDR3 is CSSRDYYYNEQFF. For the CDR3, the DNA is TGCAGCTCCCGGGACTACTATTACAATGAGCAGTTCTTC.

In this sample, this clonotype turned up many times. CDR3 sequence: CASTPRGGSSYNEQFF. CDR3 sequence (DNA): TGTGCCAGCACCCCACGGGGCGGAAGCTCCTACAATGAGCAGTTCTTC. This rearrangement joins TRBV7-2 to TRBJ2-1; possibly TRBD1 or TRBD2 for D (5 bases each). CDR1 is SGHTA and CDR2 is FQGNSA in the germline V gene. The CDR3 contains 16 residues. Trimming took off 7 bases at V and 0 bases at J, with 16 bases between the two ends.

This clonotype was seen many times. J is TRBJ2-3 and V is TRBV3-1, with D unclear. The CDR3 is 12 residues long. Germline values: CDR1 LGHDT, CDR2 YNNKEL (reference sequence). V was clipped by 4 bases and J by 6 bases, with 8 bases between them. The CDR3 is CASSLFDDTQYF. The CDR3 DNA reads TGTGCCAGCAGCCTCTTCGACGATACGCAGTATTTT.

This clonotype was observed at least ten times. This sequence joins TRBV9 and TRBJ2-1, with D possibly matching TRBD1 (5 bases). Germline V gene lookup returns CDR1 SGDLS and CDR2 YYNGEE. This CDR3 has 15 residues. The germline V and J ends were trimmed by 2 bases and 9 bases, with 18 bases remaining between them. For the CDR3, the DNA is TGTGCCAGCAGCGTGGGGCTTAGAGTTGAGCCTGAGCAGTTCTTC. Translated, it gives CASSVGLRVEPEQFF.

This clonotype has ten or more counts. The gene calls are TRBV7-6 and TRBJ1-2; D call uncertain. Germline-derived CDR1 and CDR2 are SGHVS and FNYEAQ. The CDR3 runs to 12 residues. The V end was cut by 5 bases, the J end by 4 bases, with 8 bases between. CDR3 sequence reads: CASSDGLYGYTF. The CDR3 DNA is TGTGCCAGCAGCGACGGGCTCTATGGCTACACCTTC. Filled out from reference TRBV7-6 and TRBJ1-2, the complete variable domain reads GAGVSQSPRYKVTKRGQDVALRCDPISGHVSLYWYRQALGQGPEFLTYFNYEAQQDKSGLPNDRFSAERPEGSISTLTIQRTEQRDSAMYRCASSDGLYGYTFGSGTRLTVV.

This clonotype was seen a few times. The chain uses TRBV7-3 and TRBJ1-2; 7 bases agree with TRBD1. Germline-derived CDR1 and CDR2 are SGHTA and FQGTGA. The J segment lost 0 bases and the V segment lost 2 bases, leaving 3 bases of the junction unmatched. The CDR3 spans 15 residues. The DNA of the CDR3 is TGTGCCAGCAGCTTAGGGACAGTCTCTAACTATGGCTACACCTTC. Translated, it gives CASSLGTVSNYGYTF.

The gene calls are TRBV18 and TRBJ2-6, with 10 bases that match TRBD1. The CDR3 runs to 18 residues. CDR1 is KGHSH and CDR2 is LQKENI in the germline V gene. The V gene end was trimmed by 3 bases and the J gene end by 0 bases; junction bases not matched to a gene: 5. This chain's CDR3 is CASSPLGQGSSGANVLTF. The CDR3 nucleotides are TGTGCCAGCTCACCTTTGGGACAGGGGAGCTCTGGGGCCAACGTCCTGACTTTC.

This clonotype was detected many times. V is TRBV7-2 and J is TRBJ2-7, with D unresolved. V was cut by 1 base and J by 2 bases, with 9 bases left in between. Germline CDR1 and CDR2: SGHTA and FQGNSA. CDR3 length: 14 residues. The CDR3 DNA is TGTGCCAGCAGCTTAGTTCCGGGCACCTACGAGCAGTACTTC. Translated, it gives CASSLVPGTYEQYF.